One T cell receptor beta chain is described in this entry. The data are from a study of T cells in women clearing cervical HPV infection. About the research overall: Cases were women with histologically confirmed HPV16-related CIN3 or worse, including a couple of invasive cancers.

This table comes from immunoSEQ multiplex PCR, and its TCRdb copy is limited to in-frame clones, with some not included. This sample's table has about 39,000 clones. This receptor was taken from a woman aged 18 to 75 with a cervical HPV16 infection that either progressed to CIN3+ or cleared (not recorded which). The sequenced material came from blood buffy coat.

The sequenced part of the CDR3 DNA is TGTGCCAGCAGTTACCTCGGGGGGACCTACAATGAG. Its protein product is CASSYLGGTYNE. The full CDR3 reads CASSYLGGTYNEQFF. V is TRBV28 and J is TRBJ2-1, with TRBD2 matching 7 bases. The observed sequence ends 3 residues before the CDR3 terminus, with the missing tail filled in from the germline J gene. J was trimmed by 2 bases and V by 4 bases; bases with no gene match: 5. The germline V gene has CDR1 MDHEN and CDR2 SYDVKM. The CDR3 sequence is 15 residues long.